The 14 T cell receptor beta chains listed next were all sequenced from one sample in a study of T cells in women clearing cervical HPV infection. Measured with immunoSEQ multiplex PCR; TCRdb has only the in-frame clones, and not every one. With over 25,000 clones in the sample, the ten largest clones hold about 7.8%. Specimen: blood buffy coat. The receptor source for this set is a woman aged 18 to 75 with a cervical HPV16 infection that either progressed to CIN3+ or cleared (not recorded which).

CDR3 sequence: CASSLAFGVNSPLHF. The covered CDR3 bases are TGTGCCAGCAGCTTAGCGTTCGGGGTCAATTCACCC. V gene TRBV7-8 combines with J gene TRBJ1-6; D remains unclear. The read ends 3 residues before the CDR3 terminus; that terminus is restored from the germline J gene. CDR1 SGHVS and CDR2 FQNEAQ come from the germline V gene. The CDR3 runs 15 residues. V was cut by 0 bases and J by 7 bases, with 10 bases left in between.

As for this clone: The read comes to an end 3 residues before the CDR3 does, leaving the germline J gene to fill in the end. The chain has TRBV5-4 and TRBJ2-2; D possibly corresponds to TRBD1 (6 bases). V was pared by 3 bases and J by 8 bases, with 8 bases between. Germline loops: CDR1 SGHNT, CDR2 YYREEE (reference sequence). The CDR3 length is 12 residues. The CDR3 spells CASSYREGELFF. Partial CDR3 DNA: TGTGCCAGCAGCTACAGGGAAGGGGAG.

The CDR3 bases that were read are TGTGCCAGCAGTGAAGGCGAGGGTCTCAATTCACCG. Protein product: CASSEGEGLNSP. The complete CDR3 sequence is CASSEGEGLNSPLFF. The chain has TRBV6-1 and TRBJ2-2; weak D call: TRBD2 (5 bases). The CDR3 extends 3 residues past the end of the read, so its final part is completed from the germline J gene. CDR3 length equals 15 residues. Germline lookup yields CDR1 MNHNS and CDR2 SASEGT.

Note on this clone: The read terminates 3 residues before the CDR3 end, so the remaining end is supplied by the germline J gene. The chain combines TRBV6-1 with TRBJ1-5; 7 bases are shared with TRBD1. Germline CDR1 reads MNHNS; CDR2 reads SASEGT. This CDR3 comprises 13 residues. Trimming took 2 bases from V and 7 from J; bases not matched to a gene: 2. CDR3 bases read: TGTGCCAGCAGTGAACAGGGGGACCAGCCC. It codes for CASSEQGDQP. The entire CDR3 is CASSEQGDQPQHF.

On this clone itself: The read stops 3 residues short of the end of the CDR3; the missing end is completed from the germline J gene. The chain carries TRBV28 and TRBJ1-4; 7 bases align to TRBD1. The V segment lost 6 bases and the J segment 4 bases; nucleotides outside the gene matches: 8. The CDR3 runs 15 residues. Per germline, CDR1 MDHEN and CDR2 SYDVKM. The CDR3 sequence: CASRSTGTVNEKLFF. The sequenced part of the CDR3 DNA is TGTGCCAGCAGGTCCACCGGGACAGTTAATGAAAAA.

On this clone: The read ends 3 residues shy of where the CDR3 ends; the end is completed using the germline J gene. V is TRBV20-1 and J is TRBJ1-5; D is perhaps TRBD1 (6 bases). The V and J ends lost 6 bases and 7 bases respectively, with 19 bases between them. The CDR3 sequence is 14 residues long. Germline V CDR1 and CDR2: DFQATT, SNEGSKA (reference sequence). The DNA read from the CDR3 is TGCAGTGCCCAGGGGCGCAAAGGAGAACAGCCC. It is translated as CSAQGRKGEQP. The entire CDR3 protein is CSAQGRKGEQPQHF.

By frequency, this clone is medium-sized (0.01 to 0.1%). The read halts 3 residues ahead of the CDR3 end, with the missing end drawn from the germline J gene. This chain uses TRBV30 with TRBJ1-2; the match to TRBD1 covers 8 bases. This CDR3 is built from 11 residues. CDR1 is GTSNPN, CDR2 SVGIG, per germline (reference sequence). The V segment lost 5 bases and the J segment 6 bases; nucleotides outside the gene matches: 2. The covered CDR3 bases are TGTGCCTGGGGACAGGGCAATGGC. Amino acids: CAWGQGNG. Given in full, the CDR3 is CAWGQGNGYTF.

A word on this clone: The missing CDR3 end, 3 residues past where the read stops, is filled in from the germline J gene. The rearrangement joins TRBV5-1 to TRBJ2-7, with 11 bases lining up with TRBD2. The J segment lost 3 bases and the V segment lost 4 bases, leaving 12 bases of the junction unmatched. There are 17 residues in the CDR3. CDR1 is SGHRS, CDR2 YFSETQ, per germline. The CDR3 DNA, read in part, is TGCGCCAGCAGCGTCCTCCAGACTAGCGGGGCAATCTACGAG. Its translation is CASSVLQTSGAIYE. The CDR3 reads in full as CASSVLQTSGAIYEQYF.

With respect to this clone: Sequencing ends 3 residues short of the CDR3 end; the germline J gene provides the rest. The chain couples TRBV10-3 to TRBJ2-7; possibly TRBD1 for D (6 bases). CDR3 length: 14 amino acids. V shed 8 bases and J shed 0 bases, with 14 bases lying between them. Germline values: CDR1 ENHRY, CDR2 SYGVKD. The chain's CDR3 is CAIQRDMDSYEQYF. The CDR3 DNA, read in part, is TGTGCCATCCAGAGGGACATGGACTCCTACGAG.

CDR3 DNA (partial): TGCGCCAGCAGCTCCGGGGGGCCGGGTTACGAG. It is translated as CASSSGGPGYE. The entire CDR3 protein reads CASSSGGPGYEQYF. The chain has TRBV5-1 and TRBJ2-7, with D possibly being TRBD2 (7 bases). The read ends 3 residues before the CDR3 terminus; that terminus is restored from the germline J gene. Looked up from germline, CDR1 is SGHRS and CDR2 is YFSETQ. V was trimmed by 3 bases and J by 4 bases, leaving 14 bases between them. CDR3 size: 14 residues.

Turning to this clone: Read coverage stops 3 residues before the CDR3 terminus; the germline J gene supplies the remainder. The same CDR3 arises from other DNA sequences in this sample as well. This chain connects TRBV7-2 to TRBJ1-2; possibly TRBD1 for D (6 bases). The germline V gene has CDR1 SGHTA and CDR2 FQGNSA. This CDR3 has 14 residues. CDR3 DNA, as far as it was read: TGTGCCAGCAGCCCGTGGGGGGGCGACGACGGC. As protein: CASSPWGGDDG. The full-length CDR3 reads as CASSPWGGDDGYTF.

With respect to this clone: The read ends 3 residues before the CDR3 terminus; that terminus is restored from the germline J gene. The gene calls are TRBV19 and TRBJ2-3; TRBD2 aligns across 8 bases. Per the germline V gene, CDR1 is LNHDA and CDR2 is SQIVND (reference sequence). V trimming: 8 bases; J trimming: 5 bases; junction bases outside the gene matches: 12. This CDR3 spans 15 amino acids. CDR3 region: CASRPKREWEDTQYF. The covered CDR3 bases are TGTGCCAGTCGACCCAAGCGGGAGTGGGAAGATACG.

In the case of this clone: The CDR3 end lies 3 residues beyond the end of the read and is filled in from the germline J gene. This chain links TRBV2 with TRBJ1-1; 9 nucleotides line up with TRBD1. CDR3 size: 13 residues. Germline V gives CDR1 SNHLY, CDR2 FYNNEI. V lost 7 bases to trimming and J lost 6 bases; unmatched junction nucleotides: 6. CDR3 residues: CASTLRQGAEAFF. The CDR3 bases that were read are TGTGCCAGCACCCTCCGACAGGGGGCTGAA.

About this clone: The read is 3 residues too short to cover the CDR3 end, so that end is filled in from the germline J gene. The chain recombines TRBV3-1 (or the pseudogene TRBV3-2) with TRBJ1-1; 9 bases agree with TRBD1. The junction had 1 base not matched to a gene; V was cut back by 1 base and J by 1 base. CDR1 and CDR2 (germline): LGHDT, YNNKEL (reference sequence). CDR3 length: 15 amino acids. The covered CDR3 bases are TGTGCCAGCAGCCAAGCGGGACAGGGGAACACTGAA. This encodes CASSQAGQGNTE. From start to end, the CDR3 is CASSQAGQGNTEAFF.